These 3 T cell receptor beta chains came from one sample sequenced in a study of T cells after yellow fever vaccination. Each CDR3 protein gets one entry after TCRdb re-called the 5' RACE reads with MiXCR. The profile covers some 300,000 distinct CDR3 sequences, with roughly 3.5% appearing a single time and roughly a quarter taken by the ten largest. The input for sequencing was PBMCs, taken on the day of the yellow fever booster vaccination. The receptor set was obtained from a man aged 18-30 years who received the YFV17D yellow fever vaccine.

This clonotype was seen a handful of times. The chain uses TRBV15 and TRBJ2-1; D might be TRBD2 (5 bases). In germline, CDR1 is LNHNV, CDR2 YYDKDF (reference sequence). Trimming cost V 3 bases and J 3 bases, with 15 bases left between them. The CDR3 is made up of 16 amino acids. CDR3 sequence (DNA): TGTGCCACCAGCAGTGGGGAGTCGGTAGGCTACAATGAGCAGTTCTTC. Translation: CATSSGESVGYNEQFF. The whole variable domain, filled in from reference TRBV15 and TRBJ2-1, reads DAMVIQNPRYQVTQFGKPVTLSCSQTLNHNVMYWYQQKSSQAPKLLFHYYDKDFNNEADTPDNFQSRRPNTSFCFLDIRSPGLGDTAMYLCATSSGESVGYNEQFFGPGTRLTVL.

There are a few counts of this clonotype. The chain has TRBV5-5 and TRBJ2-7, with a weak D call TRBD1 (6 bases). V shed 3 bases and J shed 0 bases, with 19 bases lying between them. Per the germline V gene, CDR1 is SGHKS and CDR2 is YYEKEE (reference sequence). The CDR3 runs to 17 residues. The CDR3 reads CASSSPLTGRNSYEQYF. The CDR3 DNA is TGTGCCAGCAGCTCACCACTCACAGGGCGCAACTCCTACGAGCAGTACTTC.

The chain recombines TRBV19 with TRBJ1-1; no clear D. This CDR3 has 13 amino acids. Germline V lookup: CDR1 LNHDA, CDR2 SQIVND (reference sequence). V shed 6 bases and J shed 4 bases, with 12 bases lying between them. CDR3 nucleotide sequence: TGTGCCAGTAGACAGCTCCTTCGCACTGAAGCTTTCTTT. Residues: CASRQLLRTEAFF.